This TCR beta chain was recovered during a study of blood T cell repertoires in COVID-19 (dated by TCRdb to 2020 to 2022). A note on the overall study: Samples from collaborators originated in the United States, Italy and Spain and spanned both the acute and convalescent phases of COVID-19. The material from the prospective study consisted of cDNA or gDNA derived from T cells, B-cell-depleted T cells, or PBMCs. The dataset comprised deeply sampled blood TCRbeta repertoires from subjects exposed to, actively infected with, or recovered from COVID-19. The repertoires were made available in a free public database intended to serve as a resource for research on the immune response to SARS-CoV-2. The samples were drawn from two sources: the first 160 participants of the ongoing ImmuneRACE study, and 950 to 1,500 subjects contributed by 6 global collaborators. Nearly every sample came with metadata listing a de-identified subject ID, COVID-19 status, age in years and sex. Where available, HLA class I and class II types were taken from metadata supplied by the sample provider and were not determined by assay-based typing. General study outcomes and caveats: The amount of clinical and demographic metadata varied by source and participant and was provided uncurated.

Including the terminal cysteine and phenylalanine, the CDR3 comprises 15 residues. Just the 45-base CDR3 DNA is kept, in frame starting at base 1. Between the V and J ends, shortened by 4 bases and 5 bases respectively, the junction contains 18 bases. The germline V gene supplies CDR1 SGHRS and CDR2 YFSETQ. Whole blood was collected in K2EDTA tubes by collaborating institutions according to the institutions' own protocols. Collaborator samples were shipped for TCRbeta analysis as frozen whole blood, isolated PBMCs, or DNA extracted from either sample type. TCRbeta CDR3 regions were amplified from genomic DNA by means of the immunoSEQ Assay, a bias-controlled multiplex PCR. The authors processed their data as follows. Nucleated cell counts per sample were estimated from amplification of reference gene primers within the assay. To quantify the absolute abundance of each unique TCRbeta CDR3 rearrangement, sequence reads were collapsed and filtered. For each sample, productive Simpson clonality was calculated as the square root of Simpson's diversity index over productive rearrangements. TCRdb took over this immuneACCESS table, retaining in-frame rearrangements with V and J assigned. Such tables are incomplete; in checked studies, under half of the missing clones stem from an unresolved V gene, and the remainder is unexplained. That table furnishes V, J and clone size, whereas the DNA furnished D and trimming. In all, the sample holds 150,000 to 200,000 clones, and about 81% of those were seen once. 9.5% to 12% of the sample goes to the ten largest clones.

As to this clone: Its antigen remains unidentified. There are no base qualities to consult, and no much larger clone falls within one base.

The origin of this receptor is a man aged 55-75 years with active or convalescent COVID-19. The chain is assembled from TRBV5-1 and TRBJ1-2, with no confidently assigned D gene. The sample taken for sequencing was peripheral blood. The CDR3 here reads CASSPEAVSIYGYTF. The bases are TGCGCCAGCAGCCCGGAGGCAGTATCAATTTATGGCTACACCTTC.